Listed here are 14 T cell receptor beta chains from one sample, sequenced in a study of T cell responses to AZD1222 COVID-19 vaccine. Sequencing used immunoSEQ multiplex PCR; TCRdb keeps in-frame clones, though not all of them. The table records about 150,000 clones, roughly nine tenths of them present only once. Sequenced material: peripheral blood, taken on day 0 of AZD1222 vaccination. These TCRs come from an adult in good health.

This sequence joins TRBV4-2 and TRBJ2-3, with TRBD1 identical over 7 bases. The CDR3 is 12 residues long. Per germline, CDR1 LGHNA and CDR2 YNFKEQ. Losses at the gene ends were 4 bases for V and 8 bases for J; bases not matched to a gene: 3. The CDR3 coding sequence is TGTGCCAGCAGCCTCGAGGGGGCTACGCAGTATTTT. Translated, it gives CASSLEGATQYF.

The chain couples TRBV7-8 to TRBJ2-1; TRBD2 agrees at 7 bases. Germline CDR1 and CDR2: SGHVS and FQNEAQ. Trimming took 5 bases from V and 2 from J; bases not matched to a gene: 9. CDR3 size: 16 residues. The CDR3 reads CASSGGGGGTYNEQFF. The CDR3 DNA reads as TGTGCCAGCAGCGGCGGGGGTGGGGGAACCTACAATGAGCAGTTCTTC.

This chain links TRBV7-7 with TRBJ2-1; D possibly corresponds to TRBD1 (6 bases). Germline-derived CDR1 and CDR2 are SSHAT and FNYEAQ (reference sequence). V lost 5 bases to trimming and J lost 4 bases, with 15 bases between them. CDR3 length: 15 amino acids. CDR3 region: CASSDGAGVYNEQFF. CDR3 bases: TGTGCCAGCAGCGACGGGGCAGGGGTATACAATGAGCAGTTCTTC.

The chain employs TRBV4-1 and TRBJ2-7; no reliable D call. This CDR3 contains 13 residues. Trimming left V 4 bases short and J 2 bases short, with 9 bases between. The germline V gene encodes CDR1 MGHRA and CDR2 YSYEKL. The DNA for the CDR3 is TGCGCCAGCAGCCGGAATGTTGCCTACGAGCAGTACTTC. This gives the protein CASSRNVAYEQYF.

This clone was observed a single time. The chain is built from TRBV30 and TRBJ2-6; D might be TRBD1 or TRBD2, each matching 5 bases. Germline V gives CDR1 GTSNPN, CDR2 SVGIG (reference sequence). V gave up 1 base and J gave up 4 bases, with 11 bases separating them. This CDR3 is built from 15 residues. CDR3 residues: CAWSALGVGANVLTF. CDR3 nucleotide sequence: TGTGCCTGGAGTGCGCTGGGGGTAGGGGCCAACGTCCTGACTTTC.

The chain employs TRBV5-6 and TRBJ2-7; D not resolved. CDR1 is SGHDT, CDR2 YYEEEE, per germline. The CDR3 has 12 residues. V shed 0 bases and J shed 4 bases, with 5 bases lying between them. This CDR3 reads CASSLEQYEQYF. CDR3 nucleotides: TGTGCCAGCAGCTTGGAACAGTACGAGCAGTACTTC. The full variable domain, in which reference TRBV5-6 and TRBJ2-7 provide the parts outside the CDR3, is DAGVTQSPTHLIKTRGQQVTLRCSPKSGHDTVSWYQQALGQGPQFIFQYYEEEERQRGNFPDRFSGHQFPNYSSELNVNALLLGDSALYLCASSLEQYEQYFGPGTRLTVT.

The chain couples TRBV29-1 to TRBJ2-7; TRBD2 matches 10 bases. Germline CDR1 SQVTM, CDR2 ANQGSEA. The ends lost 4 bases at V and 2 bases at J; junction bases unmatched: 5. The CDR3 consists of 14 residues. The CDR3 spells CSVGASGSTYEQYF. The CDR3 coding sequence is TGCAGCGTTGGGGCTAGCGGGAGTACCTACGAGCAGTACTTC.

The V and J genes are TRBV5-4 and TRBJ2-1, with D perhaps matching TRBD1 (6 bases). Germline CDR1 reads SGHNT; CDR2 reads YYREEE (reference sequence). This CDR3 has 15 residues. Trimming shortened V by 4 bases and J by 2 bases, and 13 bases separated the two germline ends. The CDR3 DNA follows: TGTGCCAGCAGCCCCCGGCAGGGGACCTACAATGAGCAGTTCTTC. Its translation: CASSPRQGTYNEQFF.

V and J are TRBV9 and TRBJ1-2; tentative D call: TRBD1 (5 bases). Trimming cost V 4 bases and J 4 bases, with 14 bases left between them. Germline CDR1 is SGDLS and CDR2 is YYNGEE. This CDR3 is built from 14 residues. The CDR3: CASSRGEGPYGYTF. Here the CDR3 DNA reads TGTGCCAGCAGCAGAGGGGAGGGCCCCTATGGCTACACCTTC.

The chain joins TRBV7-2 to TRBJ1-1; D is uncertain. Germline CDR1 reads SGHTA; CDR2 reads FQGNSA. The CDR3 has 13 residues. The V and J ends lost 5 bases and 10 bases respectively, with 17 bases between them. The CDR3 DNA follows: TGTGCCAGCAGCGCCGAGGTAACTCGCGGAGCTTTCTTT. Translated: CASSAEVTRGAFF.

This clone has only one observation. This sequence joins TRBV3-1 (or the pseudogene TRBV3-2) and TRBJ2-3; D is unresolved. This CDR3 is built from 14 residues. Germline lookup yields CDR1 LGHDT and CDR2 YNNKEL (reference sequence). V dropped 3 bases and J dropped 1 base, with 8 bases sitting between them. CDR3 residues: CASSHLGRTDTQYF. CDR3 in DNA: TGTGCCAGCAGCCACCTCGGTCGCACAGATACGCAGTATTTT.

J is TRBJ1-2 and V is TRBV7-2, with D maybe TRBD1 (5 bases). The CDR3 covers 15 residues. V lost 1 base to trimming and J lost 8 bases, with 17 bases between them. The germline V gene encodes CDR1 SGHTA and CDR2 FQGNSA. CDR3 nucleotide sequence: TGTGCCAGCAGCTTAGACCCAGGGACTTGGGGCGGCTACACCTTC. Translation gives CASSLDPGTWGGYTF.

This clone was picked up one time. V is TRBV7-2 and J is TRBJ2-7, with D perhaps matching TRBD2 (7 bases). Germline loops: CDR1 SGHTA, CDR2 FQGNSA. The CDR3 extends over 16 amino acids. Trimming cost V 2 bases and J 3 bases, with 17 bases left between them. CDR3 residues: CASSLKGGGGSYEQYF. The CDR3 region has the DNA TGTGCCAGCAGCTTAAAGGGAGGGGGGGGAAGCTACGAGCAGTACTTC.

V usage is TRBV25-1 and J usage is TRBJ1-5; D gene unclear. Trimming left V 3 bases short and J 1 base short, with 7 bases between. Germline assignment: CDR1 MGHDK and CDR2 SYGVNS. This CDR3 has 14 residues. CDR3 sequence (DNA): TGTGCCAGCAGTGATGACCTAAGCAATCAGCCCCAGCATTTT. Protein: CASSDDLSNQPQHF.